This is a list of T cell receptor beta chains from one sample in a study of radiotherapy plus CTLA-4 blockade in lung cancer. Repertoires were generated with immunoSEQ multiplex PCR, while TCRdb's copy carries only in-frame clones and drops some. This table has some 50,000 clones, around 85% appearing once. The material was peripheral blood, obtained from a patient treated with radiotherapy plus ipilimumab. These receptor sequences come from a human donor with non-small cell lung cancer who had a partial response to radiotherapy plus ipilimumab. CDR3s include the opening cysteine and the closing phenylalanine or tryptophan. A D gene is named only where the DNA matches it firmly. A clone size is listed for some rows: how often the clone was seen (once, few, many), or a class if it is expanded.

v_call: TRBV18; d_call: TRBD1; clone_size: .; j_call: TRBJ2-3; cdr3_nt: TGTGCCAGCTCAACGCTACAGGGGGCCCTCTCAACAGATACGCAGTATTTT; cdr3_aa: CASSTLQGALSTDTQYF
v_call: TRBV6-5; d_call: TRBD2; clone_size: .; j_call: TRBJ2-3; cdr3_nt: TGTGCCAGCAGTTACCTGGCGGGGGGTGCAGATACGCAGTATTTT; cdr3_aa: CASSYLAGGADTQYF
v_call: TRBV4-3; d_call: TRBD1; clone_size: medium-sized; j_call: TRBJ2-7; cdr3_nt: TGCGCCAGCAGCCTTGGGACAGGGGGCAACGAGCAGTACTTC; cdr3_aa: CASSLGTGGNEQYF
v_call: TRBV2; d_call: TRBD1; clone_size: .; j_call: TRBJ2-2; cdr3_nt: TGTGCCAGCAGCAACAGGGGTCACACCGGGGAGCTGTTTTTT; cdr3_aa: CASSNRGHTGELFF
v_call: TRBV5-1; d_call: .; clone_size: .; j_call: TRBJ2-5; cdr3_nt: TGCGCCAGCAGCTCCCCCGTGCTAGCCGGGTCAATAGTGTACCAAGAGACCCAGTACTTC; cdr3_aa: CASSSPVLAGSIVYQETQYF
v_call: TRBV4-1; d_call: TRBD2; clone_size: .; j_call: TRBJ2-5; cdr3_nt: TGCGCCAGCAGCCGCGGGGGGGGGATCCAAGAGACCCAGTACTTC; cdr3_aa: CASSRGGGIQETQYF
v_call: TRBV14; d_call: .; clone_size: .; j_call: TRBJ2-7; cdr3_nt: TGTGCCAGCAGCCTCATAAGGAGGGACGAGCAGTACTTC; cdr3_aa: CASSLIRRDEQYF
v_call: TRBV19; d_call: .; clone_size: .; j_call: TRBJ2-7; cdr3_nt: TGTGCCAGTAGTTGGACAGCACCCTCCTACGAGCAGTACTTC; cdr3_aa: CASSWTAPSYEQYF
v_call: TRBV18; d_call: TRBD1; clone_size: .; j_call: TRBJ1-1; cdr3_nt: TGTGCCAGCTCCGGAGGGACAGGAACTATGAACACTGAAGCTTTCTTT; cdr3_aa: CASSGGTGTMNTEAFF
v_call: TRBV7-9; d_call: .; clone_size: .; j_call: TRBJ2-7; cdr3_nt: TGTGCCAGCAGCCCATTTGGGGCAGGTGGCTACGAGCAGTACTTC; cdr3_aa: CASSPFGAGGYEQYF
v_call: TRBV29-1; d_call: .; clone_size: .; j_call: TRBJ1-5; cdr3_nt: TGCAGCGTCGCCACGACAAATAGCAATCAGCCCCAGCATTTT; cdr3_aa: CSVATTNSNQPQHF
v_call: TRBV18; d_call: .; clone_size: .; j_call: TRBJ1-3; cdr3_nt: TGTGCCAGCTCACTGGACATAGGATCGGGTTCTGGAAACACCATATATTTT; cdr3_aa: CASSLDIGSGSGNTIYF
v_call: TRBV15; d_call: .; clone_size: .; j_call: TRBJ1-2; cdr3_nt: TGTGCCACCAGCAGAGATCCGGGTTATGGCTACACCTTC; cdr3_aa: CATSRDPGYGYTF
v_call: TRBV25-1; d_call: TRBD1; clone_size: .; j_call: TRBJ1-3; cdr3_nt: TGTGCCAGCAGTGAAGGGACAGGGCACACTGGAAACACCATATATTTT; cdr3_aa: CASSEGTGHTGNTIYF
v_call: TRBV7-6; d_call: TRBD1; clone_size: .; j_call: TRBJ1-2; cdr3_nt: TGTGCCAGCAGCGGACGACAGGGGGTTGGCTATGGCTACACCTTC; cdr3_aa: CASSGRQGVGYGYTF
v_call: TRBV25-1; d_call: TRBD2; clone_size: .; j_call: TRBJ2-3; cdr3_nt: TGTGCCAGCAGTGCTCGACTAGCGGGAGGACTCACAGATACGCAGTATTTT; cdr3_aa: CASSARLAGGLTDTQYF
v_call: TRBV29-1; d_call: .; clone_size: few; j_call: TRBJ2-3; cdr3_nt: TGCAGCGCTGGACAGACCACAGATACGCAGTATTTT; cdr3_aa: CSAGQTTDTQYF
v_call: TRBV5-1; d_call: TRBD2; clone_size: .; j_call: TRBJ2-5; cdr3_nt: TGCGCCAGCAGTCCTAGCGGGGGGACGCAAGAGACCCAGTACTTC; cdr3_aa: CASSPSGGTQETQYF
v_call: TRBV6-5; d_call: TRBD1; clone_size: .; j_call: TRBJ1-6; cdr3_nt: TGTGCCAGCAGTAGAGCCGGGACAGGGGATTCACCCCTCCACTTT; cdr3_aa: CASSRAGTGDSPLHF
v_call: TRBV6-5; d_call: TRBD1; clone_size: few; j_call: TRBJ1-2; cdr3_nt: TGTGCCAGCAGTGTGACCGGGACAGGGGGTTATGGCTACACCTTC; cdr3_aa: CASSVTGTGGYGYTF
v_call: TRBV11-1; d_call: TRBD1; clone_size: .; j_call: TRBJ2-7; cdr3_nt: TGTGCCAGCAGCTTAGTAACAGGGGGCGTCTCCTACGAGCAGTACTTC; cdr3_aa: CASSLVTGGVSYEQYF
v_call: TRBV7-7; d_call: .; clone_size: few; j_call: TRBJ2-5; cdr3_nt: TGTGCCAGCAGCTTTGGACAATCCGGCGTGGAGACCCAGTACTTC; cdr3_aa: CASSFGQSGVETQYF
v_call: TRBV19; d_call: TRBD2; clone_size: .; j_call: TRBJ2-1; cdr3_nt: TGTGCCAGTAGAATAGCGGGGGGGGGTCCCAATGAGCAGTTCTTC; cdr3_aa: CASRIAGGGPNEQFF
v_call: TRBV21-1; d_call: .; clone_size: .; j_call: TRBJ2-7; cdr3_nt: TGTGCCAGCGGGGGCAGCGACAGGTCCTACGAGCAGTACTTC; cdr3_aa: CASGGSDRSYEQYF
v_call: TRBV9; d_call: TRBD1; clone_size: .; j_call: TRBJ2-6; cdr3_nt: TGTGCCAGCAGCGTAAGGGACAGGGAAAACCTCCCCCTCTCTGGGGCCAACGTCCTGACTTTC; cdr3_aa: CASSVRDRENLPLSGANVLTF
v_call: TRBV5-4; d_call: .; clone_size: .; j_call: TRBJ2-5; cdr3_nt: TGTGCCAGCAGCTTGATAGGGGCTCAAGAGACCCAGTACTTC; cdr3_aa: CASSLIGAQETQYF
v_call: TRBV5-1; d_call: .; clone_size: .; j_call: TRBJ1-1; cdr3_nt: TGCGCCAGCAGCTTGAACGCGGTGAACACTGAAGCTTTCTTT; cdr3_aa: CASSLNAVNTEAFF
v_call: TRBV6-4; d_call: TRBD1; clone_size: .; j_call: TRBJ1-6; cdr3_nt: TGTGCCAGCAGTGACTCGTCCCACGGGACAGGGTATAATTCACCCCTCCACTTT; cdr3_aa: CASSDSSHGTGYNSPLHF
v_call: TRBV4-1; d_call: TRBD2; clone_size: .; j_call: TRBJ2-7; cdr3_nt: TGCGCCAGCAGCCAACCCGGGACTAGCTACTACGAGCAGTACTTC; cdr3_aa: CASSQPGTSYYEQYF
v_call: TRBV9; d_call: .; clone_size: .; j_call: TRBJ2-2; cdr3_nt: TGTGCCAGCAGCTCTATCACCGGGGAGCTGTTTTTT; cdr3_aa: CASSSITGELFF
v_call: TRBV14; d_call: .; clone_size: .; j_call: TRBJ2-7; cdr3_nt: TGTGCCAGCAGCCACCCCTCGGGGAGGTTTCCCTACGAGCAGTACTTC; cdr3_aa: CASSHPSGRFPYEQYF
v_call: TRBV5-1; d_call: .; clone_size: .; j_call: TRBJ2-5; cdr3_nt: TGCGCCAGCAGCCTCCAAGAGACCCAGTACTTC; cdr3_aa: CASSLQETQYF
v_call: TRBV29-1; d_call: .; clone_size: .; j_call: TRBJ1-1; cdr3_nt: TGCAGCGTTGTAGGAGGAATTGCTATTCAGAACACTGAAGCTTTCTTT; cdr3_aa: CSVVGGIAIQNTEAFF
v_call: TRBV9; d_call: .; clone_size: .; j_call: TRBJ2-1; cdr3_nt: TGTGCCAGCAGCGTTGGGCAGGGCGGTTACAATGAGCAGTTCTTC; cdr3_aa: CASSVGQGGYNEQFF
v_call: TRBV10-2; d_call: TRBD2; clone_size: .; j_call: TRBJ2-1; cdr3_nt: TGCGCCAGCAGCGGACTAGCGGGGGCCCATTTCTCCTACAATGAGCAGTTCTTC; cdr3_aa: CASSGLAGAHFSYNEQFF
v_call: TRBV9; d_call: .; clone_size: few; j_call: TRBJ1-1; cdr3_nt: TGTGCCAGCAGCTCCCGGGAAGGTACAGAGAACACTGAAGCTTTCTTT; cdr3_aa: CASSSREGTENTEAFF
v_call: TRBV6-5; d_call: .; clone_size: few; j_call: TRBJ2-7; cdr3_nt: TGTGCCAGCAGTTACGGGGCCGTTAGCTCCTACGAGCAGTACTTC; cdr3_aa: CASSYGAVSSYEQYF
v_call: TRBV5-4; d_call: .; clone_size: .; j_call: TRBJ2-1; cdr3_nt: TGTGCCAGCAGCTTGAACAGGGCGGGTTACAATGAGCAGTTCTTC; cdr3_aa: CASSLNRAGYNEQFF
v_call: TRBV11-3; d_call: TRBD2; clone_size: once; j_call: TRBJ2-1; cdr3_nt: TGTGCCAGCAGCCGGGCGGGGGGCAATGAGCAGTTCTTC; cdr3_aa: CASSRAGGNEQFF
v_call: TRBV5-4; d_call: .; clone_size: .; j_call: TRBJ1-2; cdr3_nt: TGTGCCAGCAGCTTGGTCGGGAATGTTATTGGCTACACCTTC; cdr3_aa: CASSLVGNVIGYTF
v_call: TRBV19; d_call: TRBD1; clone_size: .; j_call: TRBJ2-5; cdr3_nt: TGTGCCAGTAGTCCCCCAGGCAGGGGGGAGACCCAGTACTTC; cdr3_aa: CASSPPGRGETQYF
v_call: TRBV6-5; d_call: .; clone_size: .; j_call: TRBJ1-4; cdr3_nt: TGTGCCAGCAGCCACAGAGCAACTAATGAAAAACTGTTTTTT; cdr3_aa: CASSHRATNEKLFF
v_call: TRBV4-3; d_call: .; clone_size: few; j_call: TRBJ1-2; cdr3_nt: TGCGCCAGCAGCGGGGGTGGGCAGGGGTCTAACTATGGCTACACCTTC; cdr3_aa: CASSGGGQGSNYGYTF
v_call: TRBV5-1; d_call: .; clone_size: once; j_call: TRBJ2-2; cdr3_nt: TGCGCCAGCAGCCTTCAGGGGTGGGCCGGGGAGCTGTTTTTT; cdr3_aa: CASSLQGWAGELFF
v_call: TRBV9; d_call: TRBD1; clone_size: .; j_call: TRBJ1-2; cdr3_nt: TGTGCCAGCAGCGTAGGTATTATTGGACCTTACGGGACAGGCAACTATGGCTACACCTTC; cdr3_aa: CASSVGIIGPYGTGNYGYTF
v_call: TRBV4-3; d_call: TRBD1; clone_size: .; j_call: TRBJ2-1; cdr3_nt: TGCGCCAGCAGCCAGACAGGGTACAATGAGCAGTTCTTC; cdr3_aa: CASSQTGYNEQFF
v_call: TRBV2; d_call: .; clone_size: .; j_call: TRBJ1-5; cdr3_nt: TGTGCCAGCAGTCCCAGGGTACCCAATCAGCCCCAGCATTTT; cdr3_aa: CASSPRVPNQPQHF
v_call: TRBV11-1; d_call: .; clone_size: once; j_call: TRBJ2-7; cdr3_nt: TGTGCCAGCAGCTTGCGTCCTGTCAACTACGAGCAGTACTTC; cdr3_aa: CASSLRPVNYEQYF
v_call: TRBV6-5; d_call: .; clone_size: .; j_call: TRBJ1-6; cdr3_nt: TGTGCCAGCAGGGTCGCAGGAAGGAATTCACCCCTCCACTTT; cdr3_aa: CASRVAGRNSPLHF
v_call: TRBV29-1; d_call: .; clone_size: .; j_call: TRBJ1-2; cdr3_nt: TGCAGCGTGGCCGCAGGGGCCTATGGCTACACCTTC; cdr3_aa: CSVAAGAYGYTF
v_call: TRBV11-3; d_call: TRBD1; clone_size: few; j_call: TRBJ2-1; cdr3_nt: TGTGCCAGCAGCTTAGTAGGACAGGGCTCCTACAATGAGCAGTTCTTC; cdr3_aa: CASSLVGQGSYNEQFF
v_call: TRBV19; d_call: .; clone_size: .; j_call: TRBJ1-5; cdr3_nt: TGTGCCAGTAGTATAGGCGGGGCAGGGTCGGGCAATCAGCCCCAGCATTTT; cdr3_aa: CASSIGGAGSGNQPQHF
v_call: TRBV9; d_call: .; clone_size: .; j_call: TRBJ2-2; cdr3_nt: TGTGCCAGCAGCCCAACAGGGTCCGGGGAGCTGTTTTTT; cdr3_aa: CASSPTGSGELFF
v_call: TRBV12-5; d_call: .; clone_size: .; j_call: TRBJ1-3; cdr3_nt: TGTGCTAGTGGGACAGTCTCTGGAAACACCATATATTTT; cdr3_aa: CASGTVSGNTIYF